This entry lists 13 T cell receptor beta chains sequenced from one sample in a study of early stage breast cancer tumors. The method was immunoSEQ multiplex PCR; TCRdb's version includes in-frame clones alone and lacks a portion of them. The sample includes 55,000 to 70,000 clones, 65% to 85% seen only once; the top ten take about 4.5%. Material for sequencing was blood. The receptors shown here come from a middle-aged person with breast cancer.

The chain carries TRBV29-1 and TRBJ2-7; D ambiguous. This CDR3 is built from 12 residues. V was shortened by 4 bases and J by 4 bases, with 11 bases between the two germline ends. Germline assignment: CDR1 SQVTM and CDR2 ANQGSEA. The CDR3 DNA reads TGCAGCGTTGGGAAAGGCATATACGAGCAGTACTTC. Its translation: CSVGKGIYEQYF.

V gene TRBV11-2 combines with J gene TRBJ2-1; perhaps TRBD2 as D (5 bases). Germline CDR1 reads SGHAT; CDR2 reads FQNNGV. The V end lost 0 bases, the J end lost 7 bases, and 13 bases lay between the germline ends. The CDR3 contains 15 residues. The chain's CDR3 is CASSLDVGVGNEQFF. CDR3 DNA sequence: TGTGCCAGCAGCTTAGATGTGGGAGTGGGTAATGAGCAGTTCTTC.

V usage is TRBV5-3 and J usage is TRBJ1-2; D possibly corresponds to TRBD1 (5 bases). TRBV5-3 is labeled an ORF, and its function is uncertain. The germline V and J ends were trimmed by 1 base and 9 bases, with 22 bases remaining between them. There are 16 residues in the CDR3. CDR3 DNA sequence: TGTGCCAGAAGCTTGTGTCATGGGGCTGGTTCTAGGAGCTACACCTTC. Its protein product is CARSLCHGAGSRSYTF.

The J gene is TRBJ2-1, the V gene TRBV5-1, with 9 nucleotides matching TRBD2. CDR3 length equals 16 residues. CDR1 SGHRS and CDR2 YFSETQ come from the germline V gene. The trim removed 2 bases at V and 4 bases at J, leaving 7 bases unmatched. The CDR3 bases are TGCGCCAGCAGCTTTCCATTAGCGGGAGATTACAATGAGCAGTTCTTC. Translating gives CASSFPLAGDYNEQFF.

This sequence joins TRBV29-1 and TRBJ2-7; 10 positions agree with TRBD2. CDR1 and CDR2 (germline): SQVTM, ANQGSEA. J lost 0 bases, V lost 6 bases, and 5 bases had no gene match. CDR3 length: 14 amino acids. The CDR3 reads CSVMGLANSYEQYF. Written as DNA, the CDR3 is TGCAGCGTAATGGGACTAGCGAACTCCTACGAGCAGTACTTC.

The CDR3 spells CASSRSGNQETQYF. The CDR3 DNA reads TGTGCCAGCAGCCGTAGCGGGAACCAAGAGACCCAGTACTTC. The V gene is TRBV7-6, the J gene TRBJ2-5; 8 nucleotides line up with TRBD2. V dropped 5 bases and J dropped 0; count of bases not matched to a gene: 2. CDR1 and CDR2 (germline): SGHVS, FNYEAQ. CDR3 size: 14 residues. The full variable domain, with the rest looked up from reference TRBV7-6 and TRBJ2-5, is GAGVSQSPRYKVTKRGQDVALRCDPISGHVSLYWYRQALGQGPEFLTYFNYEAQQDKSGLPNDRFSAERPEGSISTLTIQRTEQRDSAMYRCASSRSGNQETQYFGPGTRLLVL.

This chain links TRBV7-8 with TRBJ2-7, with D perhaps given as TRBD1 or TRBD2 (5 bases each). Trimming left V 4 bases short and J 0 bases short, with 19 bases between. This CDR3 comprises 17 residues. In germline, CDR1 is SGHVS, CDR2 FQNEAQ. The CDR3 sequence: CASSSTLDKEGSYEQYF. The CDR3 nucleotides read TGTGCCAGCAGCTCTACCTTGGACAAAGAGGGCTCCTACGAGCAGTACTTC.

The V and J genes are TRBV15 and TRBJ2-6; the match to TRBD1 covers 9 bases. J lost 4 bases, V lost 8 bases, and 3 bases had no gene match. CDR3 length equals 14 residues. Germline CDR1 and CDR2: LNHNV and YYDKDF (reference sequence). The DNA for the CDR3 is TGTGCCACCTCACAGGGGGCCGGGGCCAACGTCCTGACTTTC. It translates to CATSQGAGANVLTF.

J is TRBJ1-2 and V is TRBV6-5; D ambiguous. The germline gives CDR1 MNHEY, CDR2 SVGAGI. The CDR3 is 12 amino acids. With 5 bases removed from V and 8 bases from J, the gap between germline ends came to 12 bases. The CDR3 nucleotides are TGTGCCAGCAGTCCCGGGCCCCGGGGCTACACCTTC. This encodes CASSPGPRGYTF.

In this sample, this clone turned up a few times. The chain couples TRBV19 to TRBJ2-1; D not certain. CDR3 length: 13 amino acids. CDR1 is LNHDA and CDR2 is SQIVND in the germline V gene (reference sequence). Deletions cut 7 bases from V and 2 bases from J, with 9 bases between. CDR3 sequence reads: CASTPDPYNEQFF. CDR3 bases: TGTGCCAGTACCCCGGACCCCTACAATGAGCAGTTCTTC.

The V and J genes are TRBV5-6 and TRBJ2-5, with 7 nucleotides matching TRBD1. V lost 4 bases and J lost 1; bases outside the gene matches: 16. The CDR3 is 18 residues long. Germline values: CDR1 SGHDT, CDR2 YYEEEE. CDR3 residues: CASSPRDRLSAFQETQYF. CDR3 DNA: TGTGCCAGCAGCCCCCGGGACAGACTAAGCGCTTTCCAAGAGACCCAGTACTTC.

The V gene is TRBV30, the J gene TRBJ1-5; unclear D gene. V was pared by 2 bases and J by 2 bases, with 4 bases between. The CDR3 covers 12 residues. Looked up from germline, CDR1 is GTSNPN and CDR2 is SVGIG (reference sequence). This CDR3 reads CAWSRGNQPQHF. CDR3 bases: TGTGCCTGGAGTAGGGGCAATCAGCCCCAGCATTTT.

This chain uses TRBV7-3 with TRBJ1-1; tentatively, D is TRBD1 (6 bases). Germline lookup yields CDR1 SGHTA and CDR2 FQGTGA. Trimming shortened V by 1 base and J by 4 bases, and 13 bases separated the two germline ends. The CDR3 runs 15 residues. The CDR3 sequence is CASSLMGRGITEAFF. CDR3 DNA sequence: TGTGCCAGCAGCTTAATGGGCAGGGGTATCACTGAAGCTTTCTTT.